This T cell receptor (beta chain) was obtained from a study of blood T cell repertoires in COVID-19. The protocol was immunoSEQ multiplex PCR, while the TCRdb copy is restricted to in-frame clones and leaves out a portion. The sample carries approximately 470,000 clones, roughly 87% recorded once. This CDR3 has 16 amino acids. This clonotype was obtained from a woman younger than 30 who had recovered from COVID-19. Sequenced sample: PBMCs or T cells enriched from blood (not recorded which). The chain employs TRBV21-1 and TRBJ2-7; the table calls TRBD2, which could not be checked here. TRBV21-1 is tagged as a pseudogene. The DNA of the CDR3 is TGTGCCAGCAGCAAAACTAAGCTAGCGGGGGTCCTCAAGCAGTACTTC. It specifies CASSKTKLAGVLKQYF.